These 29 T cell receptor beta chains came from one sample sequenced in a study of early stage breast cancer tumors. TCRdb's copy holds only in-frame clones and misses some; the assay was immunoSEQ multiplex PCR. The table shows over 6,500 clones, with around 60% occurring only once. Sample: breast tumor tissue. These receptors all stem from a person aged 65 to 85 with breast cancer.

This clone showed up just once. This chain connects TRBV10-3 to TRBJ2-3; TRBD1 is a possible D gene (6 bases). The CDR3 spans 15 residues. V dropped 0 bases and J dropped 0 bases, with 7 bases sitting between them. CDR1 is ENHRY and CDR2 is SYGVKD in the germline V gene. The CDR3: CAISESGQSTDTQYF. The CDR3 DNA reads TGTGCCATCAGTGAGTCAGGACAGAGCACAGATACGCAGTATTTT.

This chain uses TRBV5-1 with TRBJ2-3, with D possibly TRBD2 on 5 matching bases. The CDR3 covers 14 residues. Germline CDR1 is SGHRS and CDR2 is YFSETQ. The ends were cut back, 0 bases at V and 7 bases at J, with 12 bases in the middle. CDR3 loop: CASSLAPYGNTQYF. Written as DNA, the CDR3 is TGCGCCAGCAGCTTGGCCCCTTACGGGAATACGCAGTATTTT.

The chain recombines TRBV11-3 with TRBJ2-3; D is perhaps TRBD1 (5 bases). The germline gives CDR1 SGHNT, CDR2 YENEEA. The CDR3 length is 14 residues. Trimming stripped 0 bases from V and 2 bases from J, with 6 bases between. The CDR3 nucleotides are TGTGCCAGCAGCTTAGACGGACACACAGATACGCAGTATTTT. Encoded protein: CASSLDGHTDTQYF.

This chain links TRBV6-1 with TRBJ1-2; TRBD1 matches at 10 bases. Germline CDR1 MNHNS, CDR2 SASEGT. J gave up 4 bases and V 2 bases, and 7 bases lay outside the gene matches. The CDR3 consists of 16 residues. This CDR3 reads CASSERGGQGPYGYTF. The DNA of the CDR3 is TGTGCCAGCAGTGAACGAGGGGGACAGGGGCCCTATGGCTACACCTTC.

There are a few counts of this clone. This CDR3 is also generated by other DNA sequences in the sample. The chain joins TRBV5-6 to TRBJ2-7; 9 bases are shared with TRBD1. From germline, CDR1 is SGHDT and CDR2 YYEEEE. CDR3 length: 14 amino acids. V shed 4 bases, J shed 4 bases, and the junction held 6 bases outside the gene matches. DNA for the CDR3: TGTGCCAGCAGCACCGGGACAGGGTTTTACGAGCAGTACTTC. Residues: CASSTGTGFYEQYF.

This clone was seen more than once but under ten times. This chain links TRBV7-2 with TRBJ1-5; TRBD1 agrees at 9 bases. Germline V gene lookup returns CDR1 SGHTA and CDR2 FQGNSA. The CDR3 sequence is 17 residues long. Trimming took 5 bases from V and 5 from J; bases not matched to a gene: 13. CDR3 in DNA: TGTGCCAGCAGCCGACCGACCGGGACAGGGCGGGATCAGCCCCAGCATTTT. This translates into CASSRPTGTGRDQPQHF.

This clone was recorded once. The rearrangement joins TRBV6-1 to TRBJ2-7, with unresolved D. This CDR3 region has 13 residues. V lost 7 bases and J lost 5, with 15 bases in between. Germline V lookup: CDR1 MNHNS, CDR2 SASEGT. CDR3: CASTQPYPHEQYF. The CDR3, as DNA: TGTGCCAGCACCCAACCCTACCCCCACGAGCAGTACTTC.

The chain couples TRBV5-1 to TRBJ2-3, with D possibly matching TRBD1 (6 bases). Germline V CDR1 and CDR2: SGHRS, YFSETQ. The CDR3 consists of 15 residues. V was pared by 0 bases and J by 2 bases, with 10 bases between. Here the CDR3 DNA reads TGCGCCAGCAGCTTGGACAGGGCATACACAGATACGCAGTATTTT. Its translation is CASSLDRAYTDTQYF.

In its sample, this clone was seen once. The chain uses TRBV11-2 and TRBJ1-1; D not certain. The CDR3 loop spans 14 amino acids. Per germline, CDR1 SGHAT and CDR2 FQNNGV. V lost 1 base and J lost 5, with 11 bases in between. CDR3 in amino acids: CASSLVEATTEAFF. In DNA, the CDR3 is TGTGCCAGCAGCTTAGTGGAGGCGACAACTGAAGCTTTCTTT.

V and J are TRBV7-6 and TRBJ1-2, with 7 nucleotides matching TRBD1. Per the germline V gene, CDR1 is SGHVS and CDR2 is FNYEAQ. V gave up 8 bases and J gave up 6 bases; unmatched junction bases: 12. The CDR3 consists of 14 residues. CDR3 sequence: CASAQENRGDGYTF. The DNA of the CDR3 is TGTGCCAGCGCTCAGGAGAACAGGGGAGATGGCTACACCTTC.

The V gene is TRBV19, the J gene TRBJ1-5; TRBD1 aligns across 8 bases. The CDR3 runs to 16 residues. The germline gives CDR1 LNHDA, CDR2 SQIVND (reference sequence). With V trimmed by 3 bases and J by 0 bases, 4 bases remained unmatched. The CDR3 here is CASSIRQGASNQPQHF. The CDR3 DNA reads as TGTGCCAGTAGTATTCGCCAGGGGGCTAGCAATCAGCCCCAGCATTTT.

The CDR3 protein is CASSSGQGESKFF. The CDR3 DNA follows: TGCGCCAGCAGCTCTGGACAGGGGGAGAGCAAGTTCTTC. The chain joins TRBV5-1 to TRBJ2-1, with TRBD1 matching over 10 bases. The CDR3 has 13 residues. Germline V gives CDR1 SGHRS, CDR2 YFSETQ. J was trimmed by 14 bases and V by 3 bases; bases with no gene match: 8. Combining the CDR3 with reference TRBV5-1 and TRBJ2-1 gives the whole variable domain KAGVTQTPRYLIKTRGQQVTLSCSPISGHRSVSWYQQTPGQGLQFLFEYFSETQRNKGNFPGRFSGRQFSNSRSEMNVSTLELGDSALYLCASSSGQGESKFFGPGTRLTVL.

CDR3 loop: CASSQSSGYGYTF. For the CDR3, the DNA is TGCGCCAGCAGCCAATCATCGGGGTATGGCTACACCTTC. The chain combines TRBV4-1 with TRBJ1-2; D remains ambiguous. V shed 2 bases and J shed 5 bases, with 9 bases lying between them. The CDR3 contains 13 residues. Germline V gives CDR1 MGHRA, CDR2 YSYEKL.

The chain uses TRBV2 and TRBJ2-7; 7 bases align to TRBD1. After removal of 5 bases from V and 0 bases from J, the junction contained 1 base not matched to a gene. Germline V CDR1 and CDR2: SNHLY, FYNNEI. The CDR3 spans 13 residues. The CDR3, as DNA: TGTGCCAGCAGTTGGGACAGCTCCTACGAGCAGTACTTC. This translates into CASSWDSSYEQYF.

This chain links TRBV5-1 with TRBJ2-1, with D unresolved. The germline V gene has CDR1 SGHRS and CDR2 YFSETQ. The V end lost 2 bases, the J end lost 6 bases, and 12 bases lay between the germline ends. The CDR3 totals 14 residues. CDR3 region: CASSFVVGSNEQFF. Here the CDR3 DNA reads TGCGCCAGCAGCTTCGTGGTGGGCAGCAATGAGCAGTTCTTC.

CDR3 DNA sequence: TGTGCCAGCTCACTCACAGGGGGCGGTTTGAATCAGCCCCAGCATTTT. Its protein product is CASSLTGGGLNQPQHF. The chain couples TRBV18 to TRBJ1-5; 9 bases line up with TRBD1. Per germline, CDR1 KGHSH and CDR2 LQKENI. CDR3 size: 16 residues. V was pared by 4 bases and J by 4 bases, with 8 bases of the junction left unmatched.

The chain is built from TRBV27 and TRBJ2-7; TRBD1 agrees at 7 bases. The germline gives CDR1 MNHEY, CDR2 SMNVEV (reference sequence). V dropped 4 bases and J dropped 0; count of bases not matched to a gene: 6. The CDR3 contains 15 residues. CDR3 DNA sequence: TGTGCCAGCAGTTCCCGACAGGGATTCTCCTACGAGCAGTACTTC. This translates into CASSSRQGFSYEQYF.

V is TRBV5-1 and J is TRBJ2-7; 16 bases agree with TRBD2. The CDR3 has 16 amino acids. Trimming cost V 4 bases and J 2 bases; bases outside gene matches: 3. Germline CDR1 is SGHRS and CDR2 is YFSETQ. CDR3 nucleotide sequence: TGCGCCAGCAGCAGAGGGACTAGCGGGGGGGCCTACGAGCAGTACTTC. Protein: CASSRGTSGGAYEQYF.

The chain links TRBV7-9 to TRBJ1-4; D gene ambiguous. CDR1 is SEHNR, CDR2 FQNEAQ, per germline (reference sequence). The V and J ends lost 5 bases and 4 bases respectively, with 14 bases between them. This CDR3 has 15 residues. Written as DNA, the CDR3 is TGTGCCAGCAGCCGTCGGAGCACCTTTAATGAAAAACTGTTTTTT. As protein: CASSRRSTFNEKLFF.

Judged by abundance, this clone is large. The rearrangement links TRBV20-1 to TRBJ1-2; D not certain. The V gene lost 0 bases and the J gene lost 7 bases, with 6 bases spanning the gap. The CDR3 runs 11 residues. Germline V CDR1 and CDR2: DFQATT, SNEGSKA (reference sequence). CDR3 residues: CSARDRFGYTF. CDR3 nucleotide sequence: TGCAGTGCTAGAGATCGGTTTGGCTACACCTTC.

This clone was recorded a few times. This sequence joins TRBV6-6 and TRBJ1-5; D perhaps matches TRBD1 (6 bases). The CDR3 loop spans 14 amino acids. V was cut by 8 bases and J by 2 bases, with 13 bases left in between. Germline-derived CDR1 and CDR2 are MNHNY and SVGAGI (reference sequence). CDR3 loop: CASEGAGGNQPQHF. In DNA, the CDR3 is TGTGCCAGCGAAGGGGCAGGGGGCAATCAGCCCCAGCATTTT.

The chain links TRBV9 to TRBJ1-1; 9 nucleotides align to TRBD1. Germline V CDR1 and CDR2: SGDLS, YYNGEE. There are 17 residues in the CDR3. V trimming: 3 bases; J trimming: 4 bases; junction bases outside the gene matches: 13. This CDR3 reads CASSAGGGTGSSTEAFF. As DNA, the CDR3 is TGTGCCAGCAGCGCTGGGGGGGGGACAGGGTCGTCCACTGAAGCTTTCTTT.

This chain links TRBV7-3 with TRBJ2-3, with TRBD2 as a possible D gene (7 bases). Germline V gives CDR1 SGHTA, CDR2 FQGTGA. The CDR3 covers 15 residues. Between the trimmed V and J ends, which lost 5 bases and 1 base, there was a span of 13 bases. The CDR3 spells CASSRRGARTDTQYF. The CDR3 DNA follows: TGTGCCAGCAGCAGACGGGGGGCCCGCACAGATACGCAGTATTTT. Looking up the rest from reference TRBV7-3 and TRBJ2-3 gives the full variable domain: GAGVSQTPSNKVTEKGKYVELRCDPISGHTALYWYRQSLGQGPEFLIYFQGTGAADDSGLPNDRFFAVRPEGSVSTLKIQRTERGDSAVYLCASSRRGARTDTQYFGPGTRLTVL.

This chain connects TRBV2 to TRBJ1-4; maybe TRBD1 (5 bases). Germline V gene data show CDR1 as SNHLY and CDR2 as FYNNEI. CDR3 length equals 13 residues. V dropped 7 bases and J dropped 2 bases, with 8 bases sitting between them. For the CDR3, the DNA is TGTGCCAGCAACCCAGGGACTAATGAAAAACTGTTTTTT. Translating it yields CASNPGTNEKLFF.

The chain is built from TRBV4-1 and TRBJ2-1; 7 bases line up with TRBD1. The V and J ends lost 0 bases and 6 bases, in that order; junction bases with no gene match: 8. CDR1 is MGHRA, CDR2 YSYEKL, per germline. This CDR3 comprises 16 residues. The CDR3 DNA reads TGCGCCAGCAGCCAAGAGACAGGGCATACTGTCAATGAGCAGTTCTTC. Translated: CASSQETGHTVNEQFF.

This clone was detected only a few times. The chain recombines TRBV13 with TRBJ2-1, with a weak D call TRBD1 (6 bases). The CDR3 has 16 residues. The germline V gene has CDR1 PRHDT and CDR2 FYEKMQ (reference sequence). The V and J ends lost 2 bases and 8 bases respectively, with 19 bases between them. This CDR3 is CASSLQQGLGDYEQFF. CDR3 coding DNA: TGTGCCAGCAGCTTACAACAGGGCTTGGGTGACTATGAGCAGTTCTTC.

The J gene is TRBJ2-6, the V gene TRBV7-8; D not resolved. The CDR3 is 20 residues long. Trimming removed 5 bases at V and 4 bases at J, with 27 bases between. The V gene's germline CDR1 is SGHVS and CDR2 FQNEAQ. DNA for the CDR3: TGTGCCAGCAGCCGAACCCTGTATGAGTCGTACCCTCTAGGGGCCAACGTCCTGACTTTC. It yields the protein CASSRTLYESYPLGANVLTF. The complete variable domain, with remaining parts taken from reference TRBV7-8 and TRBJ2-6, reads GAGVSQSPRYKVAKRGQDVALRCDPISGHVSLFWYQQALGQGPEFLTYFQNEAQLDKSGLPSDRFFAERPEGSVSTLKIQRTQQEDSAVYLCASSRTLYESYPLGANVLTFGAGSRLTVL.

The gene calls are TRBV9 and TRBJ2-5; D ambiguous. The V end lost 0 bases, the J end lost 0 bases, and 9 bases lay between the germline ends. This CDR3 has 15 residues. Germline V gene lookup returns CDR1 SGDLS and CDR2 YYNGEE. The CDR3 protein is CASSVGQANQETQYF. Written as DNA, the CDR3 is TGTGCCAGCAGCGTAGGTCAGGCGAACCAAGAGACCCAGTACTTC.

The CDR3 nucleotides are TGCGCCAGCAGCTCCCTAGCGGGGGGGAACAATGAGCAGTTCTTC. Translating it yields CASSSLAGGNNEQFF. The gene calls are TRBV5-1 and TRBJ2-1, with 12 positions matching TRBD2. J gave up 5 bases and V 3 bases, and 3 bases lay outside the gene matches. There are 15 residues in the CDR3. The germline CDR1 and CDR2 sequences are SGHRS and YFSETQ. The full variable domain, with the rest looked up from reference TRBV5-1 and TRBJ2-1, is KAGVTQTPRYLIKTRGQQVTLSCSPISGHRSVSWYQQTPGQGLQFLFEYFSETQRNKGNFPGRFSGRQFSNSRSEMNVSTLELGDSALYLCASSSLAGGNNEQFFGPGTRLTVL.